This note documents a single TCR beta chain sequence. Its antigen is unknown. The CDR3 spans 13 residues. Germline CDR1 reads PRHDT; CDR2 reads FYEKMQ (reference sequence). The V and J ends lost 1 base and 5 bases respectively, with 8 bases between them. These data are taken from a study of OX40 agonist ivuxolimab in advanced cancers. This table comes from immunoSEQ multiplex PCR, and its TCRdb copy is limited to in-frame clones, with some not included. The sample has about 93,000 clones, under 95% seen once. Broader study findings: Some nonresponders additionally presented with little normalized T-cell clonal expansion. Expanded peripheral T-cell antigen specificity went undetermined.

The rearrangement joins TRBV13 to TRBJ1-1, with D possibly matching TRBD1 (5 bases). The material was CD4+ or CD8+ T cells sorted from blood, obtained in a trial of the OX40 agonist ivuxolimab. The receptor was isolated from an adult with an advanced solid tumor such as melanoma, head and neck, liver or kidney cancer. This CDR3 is CASSLEEGTEAFF. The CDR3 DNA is TGTGCCAGCAGCTTAGAAGAGGGGACTGAAGCTTTCTTT.